Shown below are 19 T cell receptor beta chains from a single sample sequenced in a study of neurological immune-mediated disorders. TCRdb re-analysed the 5' RACE reads in MiXCR, keeping a single row per CDR3 protein. The sample lists around 70,000 distinct CDR3 sequences, roughly 4.5% occurring once. The sequenced sample consisted of PBMCs. The source of these receptors is a woman in her 70s with multiple sclerosis.

J is TRBJ2-3 and V is TRBV20-1; 9 bases are shared with TRBD1. V was clipped by 2 bases and J by 2 bases; unmatched bases: 2. There are 14 residues in the CDR3. Germline CDR1 and CDR2: DFQATT and SNEGSKA (reference sequence). CDR3 DNA sequence: TGCAGTGCTAGAAGGGACAGGGACACAGATACGCAGTATTTT. Its translation: CSARRDRDTDTQYF.

This clonotype was seen repeatedly, ten times or more. This chain joins TRBV29-1 and TRBJ2-3; maybe TRBD1 (5 bases). The V gene lost 8 bases and the J gene lost 5 bases, with 11 bases spanning the gap. The CDR3 extends over 11 amino acids. Germline lookup yields CDR1 SQVTM and CDR2 ANQGSEA. The CDR3 DNA reads TGCAGCTTCCGAAGGGGAGATACGCAGTATTTT. It translates to CSFRRGDTQYF.

This clonotype was seen repeatedly, ten times or more. The rearrangement links TRBV5-6 to TRBJ2-3, with D maybe TRBD2 (5 bases). The CDR3 runs to 16 residues. Germline CDR1 and CDR2: SGHDT and YYEEEE. The V gene lost 2 bases and the J gene lost 1 base, with 14 bases spanning the gap. CDR3 loop: CASSFKTLARTDTQYF. In nucleotides, the CDR3 is TGTGCCAGCAGCTTCAAGACGCTAGCTCGCACAGATACGCAGTATTTT. The full variable domain, in which reference TRBV5-6 and TRBJ2-3 provide the parts outside the CDR3, is DAGVTQSPTHLIKTRGQQVTLRCSPKSGHDTVSWYQQALGQGPQFIFQYYEEEERQRGNFPDRFSGHQFPNYSSELNVNALLLGDSALYLCASSFKTLARTDTQYFGPGTRLTVL.

The gene calls are TRBV3-1 and TRBJ2-7; no clear D. CDR1 LGHDT and CDR2 YNNKEL come from the germline V gene (reference sequence). Deletions cut 0 bases from V and 0 bases from J, with 9 bases between. This CDR3 has 15 residues. In DNA form, the CDR3 reads TGTGCCAGCAGCCAAGATCCTAAGGGCTCCTACGAGCAGTACTTC. It is translated as CASSQDPKGSYEQYF.

This clonotype has at least ten counts. The chain employs TRBV20-1 and TRBJ2-7; 11 nucleotides align to TRBD2. Trimming took 0 bases from V and 2 from J; bases not matched to a gene: 9. This CDR3 is 17 amino acids long. CDR1 and CDR2 from the germline V gene are DFQATT and SNEGSKA (reference sequence). The CDR3 nucleotides are TGCAGTGCTAGAGATCCGGGACTAGCGGCCGGTACCTACGAGCAGTACTTC. Its protein product is CSARDPGLAAGTYEQYF.

This clonotype was detected ten times or more. J is TRBJ2-7 and V is TRBV20-1; 10 positions agree with TRBD2. CDR3 length: 15 residues. CDR1 and CDR2 from the germline V gene are DFQATT and SNEGSKA (reference sequence). The V segment lost 6 bases and the J segment 6 bases; nucleotides outside the gene matches: 14. DNA of the CDR3: TGCAGTGCCCCCGAGACAGCGGGAGGGCCACGCGAGCAGTACTTC. Amino acid sequence: CSAPETAGGPREQYF.

Many counts were recorded for this clonotype. The CDR3: CATSAGQGAIYGYTF. The CDR3 region has the DNA TGTGCCACCAGCGCAGGACAGGGGGCGATCTATGGCTACACCTTC. The chain recombines TRBV15 with TRBJ1-2, with TRBD1 identical over 11 bases. Looked up from germline, CDR1 is LNHNV and CDR2 is YYDKDF (reference sequence). The CDR3 is 15 amino acids. With 5 bases clipped from V and 4 bases from J, the junction kept 6 bases outside the gene matches.

The chain links TRBV7-2 to TRBJ2-7; D gene unclear. This CDR3 is 15 amino acids long. Germline V CDR1 and CDR2: SGHTA, FQGNSA. Trimming shortened V by 0 bases and J by 2 bases, and 11 bases separated the two germline ends. CDR3 amino acids: CASSLAGQTPYEQYF. CDR3 DNA sequence: TGTGCCAGCAGCTTAGCAGGCCAGACACCCTACGAGCAGTACTTC. The whole variable domain, filled in from reference TRBV7-2 and TRBJ2-7, reads GAGVSQSPSNKVTEKGKDVELRCDPISGHTALYWYRQSLGQGLEFLIYFQGNSAPDKSGLPSDRFSAERTGGSVSTLTIQRTQQEDSAVYLCASSLAGQTPYEQYFGPGTRLTVT.

The chain recombines TRBV20-1 with TRBJ2-3; TRBD2 aligns across 12 bases. In germline, CDR1 is DFQATT, CDR2 SNEGSKA (reference sequence). Germline trimming cut 0 bases from V and 6 bases from J; bases unmatched to any gene: 10. The CDR3 has 17 amino acids. This CDR3 is CSARDPLASGRADTQYF. As DNA, the CDR3 is TGCAGTGCTAGAGATCCGTTGGCTAGCGGGAGGGCTGATACGCAGTATTTT.

This clonotype was detected ten times or more. The chain joins TRBV7-2 to TRBJ1-2; weak D call: TRBD1 (6 bases). From germline, CDR1 is SGHTA and CDR2 FQGNSA. Trimming took 1 base from V and 1 from J, leaving 10 bases between them. The CDR3 contains 15 residues. The CDR3 DNA follows: TGTGCCAGCAGCTTAGGGGCAGGGGTTAACTATGGCTACACCTTC. This codes for CASSLGAGVNYGYTF.

Many counts were recorded for this clonotype. The chain combines TRBV20-1 with TRBJ2-1, with TRBD2 matching 14 bases. Germline V gene lookup returns CDR1 DFQATT and CDR2 SNEGSKA (reference sequence). The length of the CDR3 is 16 residues. Trimming cost V 4 bases and J 6 bases; bases outside gene matches: 8. The CDR3 loop reads CSATRLAGGAGNEQFF. In nucleotides, the CDR3 is TGCAGTGCTACCCGACTAGCGGGAGGGGCTGGCAATGAGCAGTTCTTC.

This clonotype was seen ten or more times. The rearrangement joins TRBV5-1 to TRBJ1-1; TRBD1 agrees at 11 bases. CDR1 is SGHRS and CDR2 is YFSETQ in the germline V gene. The ends lost 3 bases at V and 10 bases at J; junction bases unmatched: 8. This CDR3 region has 14 residues. The chain's CDR3 is CASSSDRGPGRAFF. The CDR3 DNA reads as TGCGCCAGCAGCTCGGACAGGGGGCCCGGGAGAGCTTTCTTT. Looking up the rest from reference TRBV5-1 and TRBJ1-1 gives the full variable domain: KAGVTQTPRYLIKTRGQQVTLSCSPISGHRSVSWYQQTPGQGLQFLFEYFSETQRNKGNFPGRFSGRQFSNSRSEMNVSTLELGDSALYLCASSSDRGPGRAFFGQGTRLTVV.

At least ten counts were recorded for this clonotype. The CDR3: CASSTLGLPIRGYTF. CDR3 nucleotides: TGTGCCAGCAGCACGCTGGGGTTGCCGATTCGGGGCTACACCTTC. The V and J genes are TRBV28 and TRBJ1-2; D ambiguous. CDR1 is MDHEN and CDR2 is SYDVKM in the germline V gene. This CDR3 contains 15 residues. The V gene lost 6 bases and the J gene lost 8 bases, with 22 bases spanning the gap.

The V gene is TRBV5-1, the J gene TRBJ2-3, with 12 bases lining up with TRBD2. Losses at the gene ends were 0 bases for V and 0 bases for J; bases not matched to a gene: 2. The CDR3 sequence is 17 residues long. Germline V CDR1 and CDR2: SGHRS, YFSETQ. The CDR3 spells CASSLGTSGKSTDTQYF. The CDR3 DNA sequence: TGCGCCAGCAGCTTGGGGACTAGCGGGAAAAGCACAGATACGCAGTATTTT.

The table lists this clonotype with a few counts. The CDR3 spells CASSLESSYEQYF. The CDR3 nucleotides read TGTGCCAGCAGCTTAGAATCCTCCTACGAGCAGTACTTC. The J gene is TRBJ2-7, the V gene TRBV7-6, with D uncertain. The ends were cut back, 1 base at V and 0 bases at J, with 4 bases in the middle. The germline V gene encodes CDR1 SGHVS and CDR2 FNYEAQ. This CDR3 has 13 residues.

This clonotype has at least ten counts. The rearrangement links TRBV5-1 to TRBJ2-1; 8 bases are shared with TRBD2. The V gene's germline CDR1 is SGHRS and CDR2 YFSETQ. The CDR3 spans 16 residues. V lost 0 bases, J lost 3 bases, and 5 bases stayed unmatched. The CDR3 DNA reads TGCGCCAGCAGCTTGGGGCCGACTAGCGACTACAATGAGCAGTTCTTC. This encodes CASSLGPTSDYNEQFF.

This clonotype showed up many times. The chain uses TRBV5-1 and TRBJ2-1, with 7 positions matching TRBD1. The CDR3 totals 12 residues. Germline assignment: CDR1 SGHRS and CDR2 YFSETQ. The trim removed 4 bases at V and 10 bases at J, leaving 5 bases unmatched. The CDR3 protein is CASSETGLEQFF. As DNA, the CDR3 is TGCGCCAGCAGCGAGACAGGGTTGGAGCAGTTCTTC.

The J gene is TRBJ2-7, the V gene TRBV7-9; 8 nucleotides match TRBD2. Germline V gives CDR1 SEHNR, CDR2 FQNEAQ (reference sequence). There are 14 residues in the CDR3. Trimming at V came to 11 bases and at J to 3 bases, leaving 12 bases not matched to a gene. For the CDR3, the DNA is TGTGCCTCTCTAGGAGCGGGAGTAGACTACGAGCAGTACTTC. Protein sequence: CASLGAGVDYEQYF.

This clonotype was detected ten times or more. This chain links TRBV6-5 with TRBJ1-5; unclear D gene. V gave up 2 bases and J gave up 9 bases, with 11 bases separating them. Germline V gives CDR1 MNHEY, CDR2 SVGAGI. CDR3 size: 13 residues. The CDR3 loop reads CASSYGNGWPQHF. The CDR3 coding sequence is TGTGCCAGCAGTTACGGGAACGGGTGGCCCCAGCATTTT.